These T cell receptor beta chains were read from a single sample in a study of identical twins. In TCRdb, the 5' RACE reads were re-called with MiXCR into one record per CDR3 protein. This table has hundreds of thousands of distinct CDR3 sequences, 20% to 25% appearing once. Another study also made use of these data, one on yellow fever vaccine responses in identical twins.

Sequenced input: CD4+ T cells sorted from blood. The receptors stem from a woman under 30 in good health. The CDR3 runs from the conserved cysteine through the conserved F or W. The D gene is left open where the match is weak. Size tells how often a clone was seen (once, few, many) or the class of an expanded clone, and some rows leave it out.

length: 17
V: TRBV6-5
J: TRBJ2-1
size: -
D: -
DNA: TGTGCCAGCAGTTACAGGGTAGCAGGATATAGCTACAATGAGCAGTTCTTC
CDR3: CASSYRVAGYSYNEQFF

length: 15
V: TRBV6-1
J: TRBJ2-1
size: -
D: -
DNA: TGTGCCAGCAGTCAGCCAGGGGATGCATCATATGAGCAGTTCTTC
CDR3: CASSQPGDASYEQFF

length: 14
V: TRBV3-1
J: TRBJ1-2
size: few
D: -
DNA: TGTGCCAGCAGCCAAGATCGGCCGAAATATGGCTACACCTTC
CDR3: CASSQDRPKYGYTF

length: 18
V: TRBV12-3/TRBV12-4
J: TRBJ2-7
size: -
D: TRBD2
DNA: TGTGCCAGCAGTGTGGGGGGACTAGCGGGAGGGCCGTCCTACGAGCAGTACTTC
CDR3: CASSVGGLAGGPSYEQYF

length: 18
V: TRBV6-1
J: TRBJ1-6
size: -
D: TRBD1
DNA: TGTGCCAGCAGTACGAGCCCCCCGACAGGGGGAATGGGATCACCCCTCCACTTT
CDR3: CASSTSPPTGGMGSPLHF

length: 21
V: TRBV12-3/TRBV12-4
J: TRBJ1-5
size: -
D: TRBD1
DNA: TGTGCCAGCAGTTTAAGGGGTCGTCCGGGACAGGGGTTTGGTAGCAATCAGCCCCAGCATTTT
CDR3: CASSLRGRPGQGFGSNQPQHF

length: 16
V: TRBV10-3
J: TRBJ2-5
size: -
D: TRBD1
DNA: TGTGCCATCAGTGACCCCGACAGGGTCGCTGGGAAGACCCAGTACTTC
CDR3: CAISDPDRVAGKTQYF

length: 14
V: TRBV7-3
J: TRBJ2-3
size: -
D: TRBD2
DNA: TGTGCCAGCAGCGGACTAGGGTGGGCAGATACGCAGTATTTT
CDR3: CASSGLGWADTQYF

length: 14
V: TRBV5-1
J: TRBJ1-4
size: few
D: -
DNA: TGCGCCAGCGGACCCCAGGGGCTTACTGAAAAACTGTTTTTT
CDR3: CASGPQGLTEKLFF

length: 13
V: TRBV19
J: TRBJ2-3
size: few
D: -
DNA: TGTGCCAGTAAAACCTCAGCTGGCGATACGCAGTATTTT
CDR3: CASKTSAGDTQYF

length: 14
V: TRBV6-1
J: TRBJ2-1
size: few
D: TRBD1
DNA: TGTGCCAGCAGCACTCCAGGGGGCCTTGGTGAGCAGTTCTTC
CDR3: CASSTPGGLGEQFF

length: 15
V: TRBV11-2
J: TRBJ2-1
size: many
D: -
DNA: TGTGCCAGCAGCTTAGGAACAGGGTTGCACAATGAGCAGTTCTTC
CDR3: CASSLGTGLHNEQFF

length: 17
V: TRBV20-1
J: TRBJ2-3
size: few
D: TRBD2
DNA: TGCAGTGCTAGAGATCGTCTGGCTAGCGGGCGCACAGATACGCAGTATTTT
CDR3: CSARDRLASGRTDTQYF

length: 13
V: TRBV5-6
J: TRBJ2-7
size: many
D: -
DNA: TGTGCCAGCAGCTTGGTGGGGCTTGGCGAGCAGTACTTC
CDR3: CASSLVGLGEQYF

length: 14
V: TRBV20-1
J: TRBJ2-6
size: few
D: -
DNA: TGCAGTGCTAGGGAGGACGCTGGGGCCAACGTCCTGACTTTC
CDR3: CSAREDAGANVLTF

length: 15
V: TRBV4-1
J: TRBJ2-2
size: few
D: -
DNA: TGCGCCAGCAGGACGGTCGGGGGACTTGCCGGGGAGCTGTTTTTT
CDR3: CASRTVGGLAGELFF

length: 14
V: TRBV5-1
J: TRBJ2-3
size: -
D: -
DNA: TGCGCCAGCAGCTTGGAAAGGACCACAGATACGCAGTATTTT
CDR3: CASSLERTTDTQYF

length: 15
V: TRBV7-9
J: TRBJ1-1
size: few
D: TRBD1
DNA: TGTGCCAGCAGCTGGGGACAGGGTGGGAACACTGAAGCTTTCTTT
CDR3: CASSWGQGGNTEAFF

length: 13
V: TRBV5-1
J: TRBJ2-1
size: few
D: TRBD1
DNA: TGCGCCAGCAGCGGGACAGGGACCCATGAGCAGTTCTTC
CDR3: CASSGTGTHEQFF

length: 14
V: TRBV15
J: TRBJ2-1
size: few
D: -
DNA: TGTGCCACCAGCAGAGAAACTTTCTACAATGAGCAGTTCTTC
CDR3: CATSRETFYNEQFF

length: 13
V: TRBV7-2
J: TRBJ2-1
size: few
D: -
DNA: TGTGCCAGCAGCTTAAGTGGCGCGGCAGGGATGTTCTTC
CDR3: CASSLSGAAGMFF

length: 14
V: TRBV19
J: TRBJ2-1
size: -
D: -
DNA: TGTGCCAGTAGTATAGGAGGACGTCTTGGTGAGCAGTTCTTC
CDR3: CASSIGGRLGEQFF

length: 14
V: TRBV11-2
J: TRBJ2-7
size: many
D: -
DNA: TGTGCCAGCAGCTTAGGTGTCAGCAACTACGAGCAGTACTTC
CDR3: CASSLGVSNYEQYF

length: 12
V: TRBV6-5
J: TRBJ2-2
size: many
D: -
DNA: TGCGCCAGCAGCTCCTACACCGGGGAGCTGTTTTTT
CDR3: CASSSYTGELFF

length: 17
V: TRBV12-3/TRBV12-4
J: TRBJ1-2
size: -
D: -
DNA: TGTGCCAGCAGTTTGACAGGCCAAGCTGCTAGTAACTATGGCTACACCTTC
CDR3: CASSLTGQAASNYGYTF

length: 11
V: TRBV20-1
J: TRBJ2-7
size: -
D: -
DNA: TGCAGTGCTCCGGGCCACTACGAGCAGTACTTC
CDR3: CSAPGHYEQYF

length: 17
V: TRBV6-1
J: TRBJ1-4
size: -
D: -
DNA: TGTGCCAGCACCAAGCCACAGGGTGCGGTCTCCAATGAAAAACTGTTTTTT
CDR3: CASTKPQGAVSNEKLFF

length: 17
V: TRBV14
J: TRBJ2-4
size: few
D: TRBD2
DNA: TGTGCCAGCAGCCCTACTAGCGGGGGGCTCGTGGGAAACATTCAGTACTTC
CDR3: CASSPTSGGLVGNIQYF

length: 15
V: TRBV5-8
J: TRBJ2-1
size: -
D: -
DNA: TGTGCCAGCGAAAGACAGAAGGGGGCCTACAATGAGCAGTTCTTC
CDR3: CASERQKGAYNEQFF

length: 16
V: TRBV9
J: TRBJ2-7
size: many
D: TRBD2
DNA: TGTGCCAGCAGCCCAGGACTAGCGGGAGGGCCCTACGAGCAGTACTTC
CDR3: CASSPGLAGGPYEQYF

length: 14
V: TRBV6-1
J: TRBJ2-5
size: -
D: -
DNA: TGTGCCAGCAGTGCCCCGGGGACATGGGAGACCCAGTACTTC
CDR3: CASSAPGTWETQYF

length: 16
V: TRBV28
J: TRBJ2-1
size: few
D: TRBD2
DNA: TGTGCCAGCGGGACTAGCGGGGCCCCTGCCTACAATGAGCAGTTCTTC
CDR3: CASGTSGAPAYNEQFF

length: 15
V: TRBV20-1
J: TRBJ2-5
size: -
D: TRBD2
DNA: TGCAGTGCCGCTTATTGGCGGGAGGGCGCCAAGACCCAGTACTTC
CDR3: CSAAYWREGAKTQYF

length: 15
V: TRBV18
J: TRBJ1-6
size: -
D: -
DNA: TGTGCCAGCTCACCACCAGGGGAGGGTAATTCACCCCTCCACTTT
CDR3: CASSPPGEGNSPLHF

length: 14
V: TRBV27
J: TRBJ1-6
size: -
D: -
DNA: TGTGCCAGCAGTTTATCGTATGGGAATTCACCCCTCCACTTT
CDR3: CASSLSYGNSPLHF

length: 14
V: TRBV5-1
J: TRBJ1-1
size: many
D: -
DNA: TGCGCCAGCAGCTCGGTCCCGGGAGGGACTGAAGCTTTCTTT
CDR3: CASSSVPGGTEAFF

length: 16
V: TRBV6-1
J: TRBJ2-2
size: -
D: -
DNA: TGTGCCAGCAGCCCGTCGTGGAGGGGAACGACCGGGGAGCTGTTTTTT
CDR3: CASSPSWRGTTGELFF

length: 15
V: TRBV27
J: TRBJ2-7
size: once
D: TRBD2
DNA: TGTGCCAGCAGTTTAGTCGGGACTAACTCCTACGAGCAGTACTTC
CDR3: CASSLVGTNSYEQYF

length: 15
V: TRBV7-9
J: TRBJ2-7
size: -
D: TRBD1
DNA: TGTGCCAGCAGCTTAAACCGGGGACAGTCCTACGAGCAGTACTTC
CDR3: CASSLNRGQSYEQYF

length: 17
V: TRBV27
J: TRBJ2-3
size: -
D: TRBD2
DNA: TGTGCCAGCAGTTTATCCCCGGCTAGCGGGAGCCCAGATACGCAGTATTTT
CDR3: CASSLSPASGSPDTQYF

length: 17
V: TRBV20-1
J: TRBJ2-3
size: -
D: -
DNA: TGCAGTGCTAGAGATCCGATGGTAGCGGCTAGCACAGATACGCAGTATTTT
CDR3: CSARDPMVAASTDTQYF

length: 15
V: TRBV15
J: TRBJ2-7
size: -
D: TRBD1
DNA: TGTGCCACCAGCATCCCCGGGACAGGGAAGTACGAGCAGTACTTC
CDR3: CATSIPGTGKYEQYF

length: 14
V: TRBV2
J: TRBJ1-1
size: -
D: -
DNA: TGTGCCAGCAGTGCACCCTCGGGCGTGACTGAAGCTTTCTTT
CDR3: CASSAPSGVTEAFF

length: 14
V: TRBV28
J: TRBJ2-5
size: -
D: -
DNA: TGTGCCAGCAGCCCGCCGGGATACCAAGAGACCCAGTACTTC
CDR3: CASSPPGYQETQYF

length: 17
V: TRBV12-3/TRBV12-4
J: TRBJ2-2
size: -
D: TRBD2
DNA: TGTGCCAGCAGTATTGGGACTAGCGGCCTGAACACCGGGGAGCTGTTTTTT
CDR3: CASSIGTSGLNTGELFF